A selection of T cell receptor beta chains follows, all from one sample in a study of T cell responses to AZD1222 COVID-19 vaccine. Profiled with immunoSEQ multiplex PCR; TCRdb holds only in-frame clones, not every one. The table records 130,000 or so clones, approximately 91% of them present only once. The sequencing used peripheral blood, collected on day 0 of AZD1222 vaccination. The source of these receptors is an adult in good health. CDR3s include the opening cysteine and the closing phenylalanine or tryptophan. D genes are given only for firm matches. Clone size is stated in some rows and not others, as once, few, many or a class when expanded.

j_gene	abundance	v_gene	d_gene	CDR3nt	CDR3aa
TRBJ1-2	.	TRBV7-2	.	TGTGCCAGCAGCCTAGGAGGGAGTAGGGGCTATGGCTACACCTTC	CASSLGGSRGYGYTF
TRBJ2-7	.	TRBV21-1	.	.	CASSSPPGSGYLCSYEQYF
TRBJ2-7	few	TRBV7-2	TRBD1	TGTGCCAGCAGCCAGCGGACAGGGAGCTCCTACGAGCAGTACTTC	CASSQRTGSSYEQYF
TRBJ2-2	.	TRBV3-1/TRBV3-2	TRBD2	TGTGCCAGCAGCCAAGATATAGCGGGGACGAACACCGGGGAGCTGTTTTTT	CASSQDIAGTNTGELFF
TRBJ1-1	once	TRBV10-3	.	TGTGCCATCAGCCGGGAGAGGGGCACTGAAGCTTTCTTT	CAISRERGTEAFF
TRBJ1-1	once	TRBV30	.	TGTGCCTGGAGATACGACAGATCGAACACTGAAGCTTTCTTT	CAWRYDRSNTEAFF
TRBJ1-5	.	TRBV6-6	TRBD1	TGTGCCAGCAGTACCCAGGGGGGTTTACAGCCCCAGCATTTT	CASSTQGGLQPQHF
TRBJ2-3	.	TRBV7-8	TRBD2	TGTGCCAGCAGCTACAGATTCGGACTAGCGGGGAAGGGGGACACAGATACGCAGTATTTT	CASSYRFGLAGKGDTDTQYF
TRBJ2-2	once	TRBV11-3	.	TGTGCCAGCAGCTTCTCCATCACCGGGGAGCTGTTTTTT	CASSFSITGELFF
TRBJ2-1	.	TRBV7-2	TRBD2	TGTGCCAGCAGCCCACGGACTAGCGGGGGGACCAACAATGAGCAGTTCTTC	CASSPRTSGGTNNEQFF
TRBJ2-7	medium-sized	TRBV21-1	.	TGTGCCAGCAGCAAAGGTGTGGTTGCGTACGAGCAGTACTTC	CASSKGVVAYEQYF
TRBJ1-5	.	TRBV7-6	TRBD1	TGTGCCAGCAGCTTAGACGGGACAGCTAATCAGCCCCAGCATTTT	CASSLDGTANQPQHF
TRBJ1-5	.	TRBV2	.	TGTGCCAGCACTTACGATGCGGGCCGTCATCAGCCCCAGCATTTT	CASTYDAGRHQPQHF
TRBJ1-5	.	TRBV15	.	TGTGCCACCAGCAGAGATGGGGGGGAGGGAACCGGTGGGAAGCCCCAGCATTTT	CATSRDGGEGTGGKPQHF
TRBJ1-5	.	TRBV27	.	TGTGCCAGCAGTATGGGTAGTCAGCCCCAGCATTTT	CASSMGSQPQHF
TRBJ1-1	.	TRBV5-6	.	TGTGCCAGCAGAAGGGGAGGGGGTTTCACTGAAGCTTTCTTT	CASRRGGGFTEAFF